This T cell receptor (beta chain) was recovered during a study of CXCR3-negative and CXCR3-positive naive CD8 T cells. The CDR3 is 13 amino acids. Looked up from germline, CDR1 is SGHTA and CDR2 is FQGTGA. The study made its TRB cDNA libraries by 5' RACE, adding UMI labels. TCRdb re-called the 5' RACE reads, yielding one record per CDR3 amino acid sequence without DNA. The sample features over 100,000 distinct CDR3 sequences, with around 0.27% in its top ten. The V and J genes are TRBV7-3 and TRBJ1-2. This receptor was taken from a human donor in good health. Some clones in this sample may be carry-over from other donors' samples. Source material: naive CXCR3- CD8+ T cells from blood. Subset: CD45RO-CCR7+CD27+CD95- naive CD8+ T cells lacking CXCR3 (TNR3-). The CDR3 region is CASSPDGNYGYTF.